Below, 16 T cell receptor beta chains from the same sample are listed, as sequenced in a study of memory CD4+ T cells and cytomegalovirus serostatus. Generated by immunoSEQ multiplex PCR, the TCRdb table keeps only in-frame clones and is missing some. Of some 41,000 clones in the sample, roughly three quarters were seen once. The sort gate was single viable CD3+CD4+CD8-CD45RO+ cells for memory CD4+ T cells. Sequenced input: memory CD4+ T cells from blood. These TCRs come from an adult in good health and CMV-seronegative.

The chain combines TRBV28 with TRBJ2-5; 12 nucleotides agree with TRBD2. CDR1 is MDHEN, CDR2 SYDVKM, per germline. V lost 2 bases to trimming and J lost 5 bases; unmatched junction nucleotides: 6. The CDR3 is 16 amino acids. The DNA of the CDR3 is TGTGCCAGCAGTTTAGGGCTAGCGGGGGGGCAGGAGACCCAGTACTTC. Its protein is CASSLGLAGGQETQYF.

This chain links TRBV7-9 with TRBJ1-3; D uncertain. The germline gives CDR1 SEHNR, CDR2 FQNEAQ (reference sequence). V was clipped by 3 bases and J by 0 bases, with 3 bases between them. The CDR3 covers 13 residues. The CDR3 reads CASSLGSGNTIYF. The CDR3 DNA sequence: TGTGCCAGCAGCTTGGGCTCTGGAAACACCATATATTTT.

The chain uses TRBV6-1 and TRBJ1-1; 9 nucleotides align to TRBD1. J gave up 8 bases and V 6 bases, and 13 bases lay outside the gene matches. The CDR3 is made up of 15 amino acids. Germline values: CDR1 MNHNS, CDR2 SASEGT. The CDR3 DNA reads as TGTGCCAGCAGGATGCTTGGGACAGGGTTTTCAGAAGCTTTCTTT. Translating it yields CASRMLGTGFSEAFF.

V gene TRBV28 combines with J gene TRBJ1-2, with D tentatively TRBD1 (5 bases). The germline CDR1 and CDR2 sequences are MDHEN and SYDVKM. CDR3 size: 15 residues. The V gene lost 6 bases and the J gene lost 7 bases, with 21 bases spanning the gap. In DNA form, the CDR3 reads TGTGCCAGCAGCCTCACCCCTACAGGTTACATTGGCTACACCTTC. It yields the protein CASSLTPTGYIGYTF.

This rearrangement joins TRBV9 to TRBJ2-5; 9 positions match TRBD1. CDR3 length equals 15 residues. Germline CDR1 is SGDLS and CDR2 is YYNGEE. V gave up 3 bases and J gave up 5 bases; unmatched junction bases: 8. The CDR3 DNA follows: TGTGCCAGCAGCGCCGGACAGGGGTGGACGGAGACCCAGTACTTC. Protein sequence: CASSAGQGWTETQYF.

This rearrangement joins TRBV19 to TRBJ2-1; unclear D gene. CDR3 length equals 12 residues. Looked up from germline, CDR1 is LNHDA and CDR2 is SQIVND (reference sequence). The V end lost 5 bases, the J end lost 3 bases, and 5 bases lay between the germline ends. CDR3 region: CASSWDYNEQFF. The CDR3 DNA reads TGTGCCAGTAGTTGGGACTACAATGAGCAGTTCTTC.

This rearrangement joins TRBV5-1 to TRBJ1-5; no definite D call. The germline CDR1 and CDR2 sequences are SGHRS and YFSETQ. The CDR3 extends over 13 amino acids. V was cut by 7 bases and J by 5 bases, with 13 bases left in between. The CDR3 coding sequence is TGCGCCAGCGCTCGGGCGGTTGATCAGCCCCAGCATTTT. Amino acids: CASARAVDQPQHF.

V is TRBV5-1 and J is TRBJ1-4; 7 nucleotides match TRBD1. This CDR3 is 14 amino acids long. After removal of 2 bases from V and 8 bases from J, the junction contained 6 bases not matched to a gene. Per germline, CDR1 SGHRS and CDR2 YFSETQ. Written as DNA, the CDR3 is TGCGCCAGCAGCTTCACAGGGGTGGGCGAAAAACTGTTTTTT. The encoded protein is CASSFTGVGEKLFF.

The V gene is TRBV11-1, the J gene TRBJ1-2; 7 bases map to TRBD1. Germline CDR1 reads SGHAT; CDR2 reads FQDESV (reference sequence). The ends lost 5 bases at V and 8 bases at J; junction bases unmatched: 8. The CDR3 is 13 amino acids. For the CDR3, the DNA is TGTGCCAGCAGCCTAGGACAGGCTTACGGCTACACCTTC. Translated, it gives CASSLGQAYGYTF.

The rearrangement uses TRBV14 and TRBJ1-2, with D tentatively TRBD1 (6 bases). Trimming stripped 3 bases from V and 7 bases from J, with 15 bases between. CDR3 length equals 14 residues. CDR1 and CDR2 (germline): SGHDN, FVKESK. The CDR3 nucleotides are TGTGCCAGCAGCCAGTCGACAGGCGGGGCTGGCTACACCTTC. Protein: CASSQSTGGAGYTF. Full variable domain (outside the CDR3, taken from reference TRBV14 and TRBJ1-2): EAGVTQFPSHSVIEKGQTVTLRCDPISGHDNLYWYRRVMGKEIKFLLHFVKESKQDESGMPNNRFLAERTGGTYSTLKVQPAELEDSGVYFCASSQSTGGAGYTFGSGTRLTVV.

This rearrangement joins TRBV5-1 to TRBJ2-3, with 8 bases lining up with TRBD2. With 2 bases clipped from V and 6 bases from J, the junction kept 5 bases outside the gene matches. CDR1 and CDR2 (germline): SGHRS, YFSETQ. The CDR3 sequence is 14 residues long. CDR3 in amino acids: CASSLTGGVDTQYF. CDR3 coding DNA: TGCGCCAGCAGCTTAACGGGGGGGGTGGATACGCAGTATTTT. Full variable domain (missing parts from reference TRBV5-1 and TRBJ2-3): KAGVTQTPRYLIKTRGQQVTLSCSPISGHRSVSWYQQTPGQGLQFLFEYFSETQRNKGNFPGRFSGRQFSNSRSEMNVSTLELGDSALYLCASSLTGGVDTQYFGPGTRLTVL.

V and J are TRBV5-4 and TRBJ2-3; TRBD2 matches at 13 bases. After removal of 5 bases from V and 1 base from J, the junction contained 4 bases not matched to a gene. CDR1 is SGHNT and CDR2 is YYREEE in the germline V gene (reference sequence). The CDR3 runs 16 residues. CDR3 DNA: TGTGCCAGCAGTTCGGGGACTAGCGGGGGCACAGATACGCAGTATTTT. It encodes CASSSGTSGGTDTQYF.

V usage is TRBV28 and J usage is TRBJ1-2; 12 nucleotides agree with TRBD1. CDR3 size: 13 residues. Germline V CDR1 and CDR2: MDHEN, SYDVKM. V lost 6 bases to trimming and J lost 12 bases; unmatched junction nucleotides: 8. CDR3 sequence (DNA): TGTGCCAGCAGGGACTCCGGGACAGGGGGCAACACCTTC. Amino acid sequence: CASRDSGTGGNTF.

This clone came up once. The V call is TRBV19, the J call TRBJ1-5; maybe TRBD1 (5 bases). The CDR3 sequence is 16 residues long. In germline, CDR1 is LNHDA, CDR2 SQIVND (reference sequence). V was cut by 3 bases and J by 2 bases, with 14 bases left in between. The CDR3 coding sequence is TGTGCCAGTAGTATTTCTGACAGCTATGGCAATCAGCCCCAGCATTTT. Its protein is CASSISDSYGNQPQHF.

The CDR3 DNA reads as TGTGCCAGCAGCGTGGGCCCGAACACTGAAGCTTTCTTT. As protein: CASSVGPNTEAFF. The chain recombines TRBV7-9 with TRBJ1-1; D remains unclear. CDR3 length equals 13 residues. V lost 5 bases, J lost 1 base, and 8 bases lay in between. The germline V gene encodes CDR1 SEHNR and CDR2 FQNEAQ (reference sequence).

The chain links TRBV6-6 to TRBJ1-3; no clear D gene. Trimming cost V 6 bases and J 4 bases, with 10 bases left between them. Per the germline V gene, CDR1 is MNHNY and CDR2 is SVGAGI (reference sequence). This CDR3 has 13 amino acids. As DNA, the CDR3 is TGTGCCAGCAGCTCCTCGTCGGGAAACACCATATATTTT. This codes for CASSSSSGNTIYF.